What follows describes a single T cell receptor beta chain. This clone was counted once. Its antigen remains undetermined. Base qualities are missing; no much larger clone stands one base away. The entry originates in a study of cytomegalovirus exposure and HLA in healthy donors (dated by TCRdb to about 2017). Study-level background: An earlier analysis of some 620 of the donors reported around 280 Gb of sequence data and 117 million unique TCR beta sequences obtained from about 170 million T cells. An earlier analysis of around 640 of the donors used high-throughput TCR beta sequencing to judge whether each TCR beta V gene segment behaved as functional or pseudogenic. Among around 400 genotyped donors of the cohort, an average of about 220,000 unique TCR beta nucleotide sequences was sequenced per donor, of which 15% to 20% were non-productive. Approximately 310 gigabases of sequencing data and some 85 million unique TCR sequences were included in an early release covering about 700 HLA-typed donors. A later genetic analysis used genome-wide SNP genotypes for about 65% of the 666 donors, treating that subset as a discovery cohort. Both class I and class II loci were covered by HLA typing, at four-digit resolution. A later analysis re-examined previously published TCR beta repertoires from roughly 650 donors and added high-resolution HLA genotyping to investigate patterns of TCR occurrence. Alongside the repertoire data, information on donor age, sex, ethnicity and CMV serostatus was compiled. The number of typed donors differed by locus: roughly 629-640 for A, B, C, DRB1 and DQB1; roughly 510 for DQA1; approximately 610 for DPA1; and some 430 for DPB1. In addition to the first cohort of roughly 670 subjects, a separate validation cohort of some 120 different subjects was used. All discovery cohort repertoires had been generated on a single sequencing platform. The study used immunosequencing to profile the T cell repertoires of 600 to 850 subjects and linked those repertoires to cytomegalovirus serostatus. Of the 300 to 500 genotyped donors, 81% were placed in the genetic ancestry cluster associated with self-reported Caucasian donors. The later analysis used no new phenotypic data to find candidate immune exposures, relying instead on TCR beta sequences and their occurrence across donors. To predict cytomegalovirus infection status, the study brought together high-throughput TCR immunosequencing, statistical association of individual TCRs with disease status, and machine learning. Roughly five DR-DQ haplotypes were handled as single units for association and clustering because linkage in the cohort was strong. The study aimed to test whether cataloging public T cell receptors could reveal signatures of past pathogen exposure. Broader findings and caveats from the paper: In both the original and validation cohorts, the classifier was reported to diagnose cytomegalovirus status with high specificity and sensitivity. In the study, about 150 TCR beta chains were listed as associated with cytomegalovirus. Broadly in line with IMGT annotations, most TCR beta V segments showed up in productive rearrangements about 90% or about 30% of the time in an earlier analysis of several hundred of the donors. Approximately 16 rarely observed V segments, including chromosome 9 orphons, were excluded from the earlier analysis of approximately 500 of the donors because counts were too low. When HLA alleles, especially DR and DQ, strongly co-occurred, TCR associations were difficult to assign to individual alleles. The presence/absence analyses assumed that sequencing depth was roughly uniform across donors, and that assumption may not be true. V-gene and J-gene trimming of TCR beta chains was associated with a missense DCLRE1C variant in a later genetic analysis, and the association was replicated in an independent cohort. Specific HLA alleles were associated with 15,000 to 20,000 TCR beta sequences at a false discovery rate of 0.05 in a later analysis. According to a later analysis, parvovirus B19, influenza, CMV and Epstein-Barr virus appeared linked to several top co-occurrence clusters. Most TCR sequences were observed very rarely across donors, whereas some public TCRs were present in many individuals. Immune exposure information for the cohort was limited to CMV serostatus. This cohort had only TCR beta chains sequenced, and the lack of alpha or paired-chain data limited which features could be detected. In a later analysis, the rate of TCR association differed among HLA loci, with DRB1 alleles having the most associated TCRs and HLA-C alleles having the fewest. A cluster of highly shared sequence variants was judged likely to be a technical artifact of the sequencing pipeline. In a later analysis, HLA-associated TCR beta chains showed more clonal expansion and lower generation probabilities than non-associated chains that were equally common. According to a later analysis, most CMV-associated TCR beta chains appeared to be HLA-restricted, and the HLA associations seemed to be driven largely by CMV exposure. A further reported finding was that TCR beta sequences accurately predicted the HLA-A and HLA-B alleles for most subjects in the first cohort. In a later genetic analysis, fewer N-insertions in productive TCRs were reported among donors in an Asian-associated ancestry cluster than the roughly 700-donor mean. Because HLA typing was missing for some donors at each locus, association tests included only the typed subset. It was suggested by the authors that the approach could potentially be generalized to other disease states and immunological phenotypes. Linkage disequilibrium might explain the correlated functional status among segregating V segments, but an unknown experimental factor could not be excluded. A few of the identified cytomegalovirus-associated TCR beta chains were confirmed in vitro to be specific for cytomegalovirus antigens. Some IMGT-functional V segments, including TRBV6-2 and TRBV6-3, could not be told apart with the 87-base-pair reads, so those segments were excluded.

In total, 666 healthy bone marrow donors made up the cohort. At the time of sampling, all cohort members were nominally healthy, though unrecorded immune exposures were likely present. Of the roughly 700 cohort members, roughly 290 had a positive CMV serostatus and about 400 had a negative one, while no CMV serostatus was recorded for the donor. A peripheral blood sample was collected from each donor, and TCR beta sequencing was performed on peripheral blood mononuclear cells. Genomic DNA extraction from the blood cell samples was performed with the Qiagen DNeasy Blood Extraction Kit. The method behind the library was the immunoSEQ multiplex PCR assay. For the multiplex PCR, a mixture combining 60 forward primers for TCR Vbeta segments and 13 reverse primers for TCR Jbeta segments was used. Amplification of the CDR3 region of rearranged TCR beta genes was performed with a multiplex PCR assay on genomic DNA. On the Illumina HiSeq System, the amplified TCR beta libraries were sequenced as 87-base-pair reads. The original pipeline was this. Across the roughly 640 repertoires, a later analysis counted approximately 75 million unique TCR beta chains, 9.5 million to 13 million of which were shared by at least two donors. Raw reads were error-corrected and collapsed into unique sequences by a nearest-neighbor algorithm in which closely related sequences were merged to remove PCR and sequencing errors. To assign V, D and J gene segments, CDR3 sequences were aligned to IMGT reference sequences. For a sequence to be retained, at least a six-nucleotide match to both a V gene segment and a J gene segment was required. A rearrangement was called productive if the CDR3 had no stop codons and remained in frame with V and J, and every other rearrangement was called non-productive. CDR3 was defined according to IMGT convention as the region running from the second conserved V-encoded cysteine to the conserved J-encoded phenylalanine. The earlier analysis of about 530 of the donors excluded any sequence lacking an unambiguous match to a single V gene segment. An earlier analysis of several hundred of the donors called V segments functional above 56.7% productive rearrangements and segregating when the between-donor standard deviation exceeded 5%. A statistical classification framework was developed to diagnose cytomegalovirus status using the catalog of TCR beta chain sequences. In a later analysis, V and J genes were assigned by comparing TCR nucleotide sequences against IMGT/GENE-DB human TR gene sequences. The TCRdist pipeline was used in a later analysis to assign CDR3 sequences and most-parsimonious VDJ recombination scenarios. In a later analysis, each TCR beta chain was defined by its CDR3 amino acid sequence together with its V-gene family, and reads lacking a unique V-gene family were excluded. As a way to deal with suspected cross-contamination and a sequencing artifact, a later analysis dropped under 600 nucleotide sequences that were highly shared and had low generation probability. For each public chain, a later analysis derived a clonal expansion index from normalized ranks of inferred template counts within each repertoire. In a later analysis, generation probabilities were computed using a VDJ recombination model fitted to out-of-frame rearrangements, and the results were checked against IGoR. Hypergeometric tests were used in a later analysis to score TCR-TCR, TCR-HLA and TCR-CMV co-occurrence, with a repertoire-size bias correction applied to the TCR pairs. To estimate false discovery rates, a later analysis permuted the HLA or CMV assignments 20 times. In a later analysis, co-occurring TCRs were grouped using DBSCAN, and TCRdist sequence similarity was added for clustering within HLA-allele-positive subsets. For co-occurrence clustering, repertoires with fewer than 30,000 or more than 120,000 public chains were excluded, along with five or six repertoires with anomalous nucleotide sharing. What TCRdb holds here is the immuneACCESS table cut down to in-frame rearrangements. Part of the clones is not present; checked against another copy, under half of the missing clones reflect an unresolved V gene, and the others are unexplained. V, J and clone size are taken as reported in that table, and D and trimming were inferred from the DNA itself. For this sample there are 65,000 to 95,000 clones; less than 80% appear just once. The ten largest clonotypes hold over 10% of the sample.

The CDR3 holds 13 amino acids from the cysteine to the phenylalanine. Only the CDR3 DNA is retained, 39 bases long and in frame from the first base. From the germline V gene, CDR1 is SNHLY and CDR2 is FYNNEI. V lost 1 base and J lost 11 bases, and the count of bases not matched to a germline gene is 7. This clonotype originated in a human donor in good health. The sequence joins TRBV2 to TRBJ1-1; 7 junctional bases match TRBD1. The sample was PBMCs. The CDR3 reads CASSEERDSLAFF. In nucleotide form, the sequence is TGTGCCAGCAGTGAAGAGAGGGACAGTTTGGCTTTCTTT.